This T cell receptor (beta chain) comes out of a study of blood T cell repertoires in COVID-19. Looking at the study overall: From T cells, B-cell-depleted T cells, or PBMCs came the material, which was cDNA or gDNA.

This CDR3 contains 14 residues. Per germline, CDR1 SGDLS and CDR2 YYNGEE. V was pared by 3 bases and J by 5 bases, with 4 bases of the junction left unmatched. Per the study methods: Estimation of nucleated cell counts relied on the amplification of reference gene primers. The table came from immunoSEQ multiplex PCR; TCRdb's copy has only in-frame clones and leaves some out. V and J calls and clone size are copied from that table; D and trimming were computed from the DNA. The sample lists about 100,000 clones; roughly 87% were seen once. This chain links TRBV9 with TRBJ2-1; TRBD2 agrees at 8 bases. The source material was peripheral blood. The sequence was collected from a man in his thirties or forties in a cohort sampled during active COVID-19. In DNA, the CDR3 is TGTGCCAGCAGCGCGGGGGGGATTGACAATGAGCAGTTCTTC. Encoded protein: CASSAGGIDNEQFF.